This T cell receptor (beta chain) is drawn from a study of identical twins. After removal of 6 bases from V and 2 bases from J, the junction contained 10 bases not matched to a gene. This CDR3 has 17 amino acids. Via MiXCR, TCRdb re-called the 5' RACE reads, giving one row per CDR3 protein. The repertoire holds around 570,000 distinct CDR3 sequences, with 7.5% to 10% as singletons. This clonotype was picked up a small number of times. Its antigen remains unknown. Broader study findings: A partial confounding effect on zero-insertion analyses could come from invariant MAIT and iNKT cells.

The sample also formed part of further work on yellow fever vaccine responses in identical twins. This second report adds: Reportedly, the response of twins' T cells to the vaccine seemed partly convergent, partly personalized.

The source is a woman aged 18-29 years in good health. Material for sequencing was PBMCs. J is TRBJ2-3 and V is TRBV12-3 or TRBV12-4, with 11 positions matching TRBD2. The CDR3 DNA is TGTGCCAGCAGCACCCGACTAGCGGGAACCAACACAGATACGCAGTATTTT. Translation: CASSTRLAGTNTDTQYF.